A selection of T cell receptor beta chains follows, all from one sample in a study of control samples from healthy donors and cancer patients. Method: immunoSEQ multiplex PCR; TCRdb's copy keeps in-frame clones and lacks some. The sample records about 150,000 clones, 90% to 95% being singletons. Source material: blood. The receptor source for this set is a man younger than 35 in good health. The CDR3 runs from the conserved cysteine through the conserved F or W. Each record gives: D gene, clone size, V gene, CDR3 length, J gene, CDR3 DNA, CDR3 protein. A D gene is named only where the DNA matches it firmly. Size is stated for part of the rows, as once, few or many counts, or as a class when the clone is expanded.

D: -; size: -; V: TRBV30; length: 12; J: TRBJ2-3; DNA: TGTGCCTGGAGTTGGGGAACGGATACGCAGTATTTT; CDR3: CAWSWGTDTQYF
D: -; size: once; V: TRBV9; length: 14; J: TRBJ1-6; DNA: TGTGCCAGCAGCGTAGAGGCAGGGGTATCACCCCTCCACTTT; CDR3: CASSVEAGVSPLHF
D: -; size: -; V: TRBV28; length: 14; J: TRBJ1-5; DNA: TGTGCCAGCAGTTTAGGAGGTTCCCGTAGGGCCCAGCATTTT; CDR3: CASSLGGSRRAQHF
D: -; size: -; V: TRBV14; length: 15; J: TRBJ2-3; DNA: TGTGCCAGCAGCCAAGATCGAGGATTCACAGATACGCAGTATTTT; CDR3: CASSQDRGFTDTQYF
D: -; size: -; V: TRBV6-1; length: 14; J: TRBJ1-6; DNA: TGTGCCAGCAGTGAAAGCTCCTATAATTCACCCCTCCACTTT; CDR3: CASSESSYNSPLHF
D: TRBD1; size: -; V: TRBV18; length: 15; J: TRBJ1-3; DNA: TGTGCCAGCACAAGATCCGGGACAGGGCCGAACACCATATATTTT; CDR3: CASTRSGTGPNTIYF
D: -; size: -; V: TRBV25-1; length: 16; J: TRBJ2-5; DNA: TGTGCCAGCAGTGATTCGGCAGAGGAGGTTGCAGAGACCCAGTACTTC; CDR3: CASSDSAEEVAETQYF
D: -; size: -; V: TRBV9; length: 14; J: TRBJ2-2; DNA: TGTGCCAGCAGCGTAGCGATGGTAACCGGGGAGCTGTTTTTT; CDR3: CASSVAMVTGELFF
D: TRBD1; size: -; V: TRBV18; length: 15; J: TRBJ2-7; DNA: TGTGCCAGCTCAGCATCGACAGGGATCCAAAACGAGCAGTACTTC; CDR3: CASSASTGIQNEQYF
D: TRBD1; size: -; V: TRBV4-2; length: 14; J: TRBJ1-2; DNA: TGTGCCAGCAGCCAGTGGGGACAGGTCTATGGCTACACCTTC; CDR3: CASSQWGQVYGYTF
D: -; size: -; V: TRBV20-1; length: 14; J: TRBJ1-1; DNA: TGCAGTGCTAGTATTACCGGGCTGGGCACTGAAGCTTTCTTT; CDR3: CSASITGLGTEAFF
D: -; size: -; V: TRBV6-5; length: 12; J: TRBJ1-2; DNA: TGTGCCAGCAACCAGGGACCCTATGGCTACACCTTC; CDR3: CASNQGPYGYTF
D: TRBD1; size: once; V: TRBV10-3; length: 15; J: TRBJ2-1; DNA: TGTGCCCAGAGTTCCGGACAGGGGATGGCCAATGAGCAGTTCTTC; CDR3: CAQSSGQGMANEQFF
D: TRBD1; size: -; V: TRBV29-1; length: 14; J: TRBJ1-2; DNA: TGCAGCGTTGAGGTGACAGGGATCGGCTATGGCTACACCTTC; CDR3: CSVEVTGIGYGYTF
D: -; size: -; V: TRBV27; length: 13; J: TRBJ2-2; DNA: TGTGCCAGCAGTTATCCATCTGGCGGGGAGCTGTTTTTT; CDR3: CASSYPSGGELFF
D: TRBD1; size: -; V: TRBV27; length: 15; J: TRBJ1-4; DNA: TGTGCCAGCAGTTTAAACAGGGGGCTGAATGAAAAACTGTTTTTT; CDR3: CASSLNRGLNEKLFF
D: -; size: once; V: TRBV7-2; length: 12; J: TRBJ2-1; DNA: TGTGCCAGCAGCTTAAGACAGGTTGAGCAGTTCTTC; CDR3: CASSLRQVEQFF
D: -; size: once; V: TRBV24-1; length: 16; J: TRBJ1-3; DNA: TGTGCCACCAGTGATCCAGGTGGAGCCTCTGGAAACACCATATATTTT; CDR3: CATSDPGGASGNTIYF
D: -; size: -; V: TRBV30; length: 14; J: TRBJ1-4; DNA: TGTGCCTGGAGTGTCGGGGGCGAAAATGAAAAACTGTTTTTT; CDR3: CAWSVGGENEKLFF
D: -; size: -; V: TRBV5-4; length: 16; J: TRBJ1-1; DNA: TGTGCCAGCAGCACCGATCTATACAGGGCGGGCACTGAAGCTTTCTTT; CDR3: CASSTDLYRAGTEAFF
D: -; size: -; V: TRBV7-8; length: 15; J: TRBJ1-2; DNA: TGTGCCAGCAGCTTAGGGGGACACTCCTACTATGGCTACACCTTC; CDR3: CASSLGGHSYYGYTF
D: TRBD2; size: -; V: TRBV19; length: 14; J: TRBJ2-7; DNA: TGTGCCAGTAGTATTTTTGGGGGGGCCTACGAGCAGTACTTC; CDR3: CASSIFGGAYEQYF
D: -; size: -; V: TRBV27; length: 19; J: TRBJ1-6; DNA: TGTGCCAGCAGTCCAACATGGGTCCCCAGACAGGAGCCGAATTCACCCCTCCACTTT; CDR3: CASSPTWVPRQEPNSPLHF
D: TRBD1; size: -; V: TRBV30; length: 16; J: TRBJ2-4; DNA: TGTGCCTGGAACTCCCCCAGGGGGCTTGACAAAAACATTCAGTACTTC; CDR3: CAWNSPRGLDKNIQYF
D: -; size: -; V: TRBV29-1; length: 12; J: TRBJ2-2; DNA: TGCAGCGTTCCGACTCATACCGGGGAGCTGTTTTTT; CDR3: CSVPTHTGELFF
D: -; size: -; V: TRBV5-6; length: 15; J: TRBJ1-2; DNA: TGTGCCAGCAGCAGATGGGGAGTGACGAACTATGGCTACACCTTC; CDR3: CASSRWGVTNYGYTF
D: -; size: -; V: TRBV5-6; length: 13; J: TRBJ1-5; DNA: TGTGCCAGCAGCTTTCAGAGGCATCAGCCCCAGCATTTT; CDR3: CASSFQRHQPQHF
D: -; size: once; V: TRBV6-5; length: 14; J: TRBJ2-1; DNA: TGTGCCAGCAATGGGGGGGGGCCCTACAATGAGCAGTTCTTC; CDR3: CASNGGGPYNEQFF
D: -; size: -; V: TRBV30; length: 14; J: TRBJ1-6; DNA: TGTGCCTGGAGTGACGATGGTGATTGGTCACCCCTCCACTTT; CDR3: CAWSDDGDWSPLHF
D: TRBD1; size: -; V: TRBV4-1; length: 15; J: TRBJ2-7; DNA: TGCGCCAGCAGCCACCGACAGGGGACCCCCTACGAGCAGTACTTC; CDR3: CASSHRQGTPYEQYF
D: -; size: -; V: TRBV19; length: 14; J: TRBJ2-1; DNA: TGTGCCAGTAGTATGGGGAATTACTACAATGAGCAGTTCTTC; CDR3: CASSMGNYYNEQFF
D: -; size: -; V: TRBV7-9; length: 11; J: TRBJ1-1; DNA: TGTGCCAGCAGCCTGCCGCCTGAAGCTTTCTTT; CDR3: CASSLPPEAFF
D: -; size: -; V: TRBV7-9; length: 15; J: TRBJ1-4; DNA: TGTGCCAGCAGCTTATTAATGGGGTCTAATGAAAAACTGTTTTTT; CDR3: CASSLLMGSNEKLFF
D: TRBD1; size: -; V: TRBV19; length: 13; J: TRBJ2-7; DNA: TGTGCCAGTAGGGCCACAGGGGTTCACGAGCAGTACTTC; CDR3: CASRATGVHEQYF
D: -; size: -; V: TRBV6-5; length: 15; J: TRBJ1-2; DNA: TGTGCCAGCAGCTTGGACGGCCTTCGGGACTATGGCTACACCTTC; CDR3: CASSLDGLRDYGYTF
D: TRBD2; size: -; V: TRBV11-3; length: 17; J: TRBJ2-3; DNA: TGTGCCAGCAGCCCAGGGACTAGCGGGATGCGCACAGATACGCAGTATTTT; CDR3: CASSPGTSGMRTDTQYF
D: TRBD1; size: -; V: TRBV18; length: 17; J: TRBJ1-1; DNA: TGTGCCAGCTCACCACAGGGCCCCGGACAGGGGAACACTGAAGCTTTCTTT; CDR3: CASSPQGPGQGNTEAFF
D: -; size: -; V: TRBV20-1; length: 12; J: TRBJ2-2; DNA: TGCAGTGCTAGTACCGTTACCGGGGAGCTGTTTTTT; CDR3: CSASTVTGELFF
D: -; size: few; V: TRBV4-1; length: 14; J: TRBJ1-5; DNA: TGCGCCAGCAGCCAGGTGCCGGGCAATCAGCCCCAGCATTTT; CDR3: CASSQVPGNQPQHF
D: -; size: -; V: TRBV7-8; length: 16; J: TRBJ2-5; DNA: TGTGCCAGCAGCTTGGCGCCTCCCCGGTTACAAGAGACCCAGTACTTC; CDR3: CASSLAPPRLQETQYF
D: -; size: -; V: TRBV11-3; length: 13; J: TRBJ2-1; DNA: TGTGCCAGCAGCCCGGTGGAGTCCTATGAGCAGTTCTTC; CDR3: CASSPVESYEQFF
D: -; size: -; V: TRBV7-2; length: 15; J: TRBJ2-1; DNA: TGTGCCAGCAGCTCCTTGGCCTCCCCCCGCAATGAGCAGTTCTTC; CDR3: CASSSLASPRNEQFF
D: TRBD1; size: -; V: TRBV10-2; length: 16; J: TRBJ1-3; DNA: TGCGCCAGCAGACCGGGACAGGTTTCAACTGGAAACACCATATATTTT; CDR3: CASRPGQVSTGNTIYF
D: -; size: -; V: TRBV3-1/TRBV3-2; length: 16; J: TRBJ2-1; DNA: TGTGCCAGCAGCCGACCCGCGGGGAGCTCCTACAATGAGCAGTTCTTC; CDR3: CASSRPAGSSYNEQFF
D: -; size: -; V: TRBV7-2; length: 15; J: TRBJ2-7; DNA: TGTGCCAGCAGCTTAAAGTCGGGGGACCCATACGAGCAGTACTTC; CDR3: CASSLKSGDPYEQYF
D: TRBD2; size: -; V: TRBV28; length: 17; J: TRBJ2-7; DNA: TGTGCCAGCAGCTTCCTATATAGGACTAGCGGGATCTACGAGCAGTACTTC; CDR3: CASSFLYRTSGIYEQYF
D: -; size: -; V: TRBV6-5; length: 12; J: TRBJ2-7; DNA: TGTGCCAGCAGCCCGGGGACTCACGAGCAGTACTTC; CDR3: CASSPGTHEQYF
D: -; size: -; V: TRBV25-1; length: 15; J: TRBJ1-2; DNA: TGTGCCAGCAGTGAGTCATCGACCGGGCCGGGAGGCTACACCTTC; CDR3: CASSESSTGPGGYTF
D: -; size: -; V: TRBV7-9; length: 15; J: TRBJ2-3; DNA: TGTGCCAGCAGCCCAGGGGAGCTAGCAACAGATACGCAGTATTTT; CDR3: CASSPGELATDTQYF
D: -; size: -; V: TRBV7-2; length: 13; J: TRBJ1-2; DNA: TGTGCCAGCAGTCTCACCGAAGGTTATGGCTACACCTTC; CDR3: CASSLTEGYGYTF
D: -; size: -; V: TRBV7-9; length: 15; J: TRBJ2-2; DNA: TGTGCCAGCAGCGGTGCCAGGGGGGAAACCGGGGAGCTGTTTTTT; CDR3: CASSGARGETGELFF
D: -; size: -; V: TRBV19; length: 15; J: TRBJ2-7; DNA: TGTGCCAGTAGTATATGGCCAGGGCGCGGCCACGAGCAGTACTTC; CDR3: CASSIWPGRGHEQYF
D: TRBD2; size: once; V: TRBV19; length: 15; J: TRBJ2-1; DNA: TGTGCCAGTAGCTTGGGGCCTAGCGGGTACAATGAGCAGTTCTTC; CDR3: CASSLGPSGYNEQFF
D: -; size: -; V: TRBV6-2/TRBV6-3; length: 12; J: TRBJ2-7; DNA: TGTGCCAGCAGTTACGCCTCCTACGAGCAGTACTTC; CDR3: CASSYASYEQYF